This T cell receptor (beta chain) comes out of a study of T-cell memory formation after mild COVID-19. Background on the study: Most TCR clusters belonged to a single donor.

TCRdb reprocessed the 5' RACE reads with MiXCR, giving one entry per CDR3 protein. The sample holds approximately 99,000 distinct CDR3 sequences, over 15% seen once. This clonotype has just a few counts. CDR3 size: 14 residues. Unmatched junction bases numbered 3, after V lost 0 bases and J lost 7 bases. The germline V gene encodes CDR1 MNHEY and CDR2 SVGEGT. This TCR came from a man aged 18 to 35 who had mild COVID-19 (a few samples of this study predate the infection). Cell type and time point are not known. What was sequenced was PBMCs or a T cell subset sorted from them (not recorded which). The gene calls are TRBV6-2 or TRBV6-3 and TRBJ2-1; 7 bases match TRBD1. The DNA of the CDR3 is TGTGCCAGCAGTTACTCTTCCAGGGGGAATGAGCAGTTCTTC. It specifies CASSYSSRGNEQFF.